What follows are 7 T cell receptor beta chains derived from one specimen sequenced in a study of T cell responses to AZD1222 COVID-19 vaccine. TCRdb's copy holds only in-frame clones and misses some; the assay was immunoSEQ multiplex PCR. The sample has approximately 300,000 clones, 94% seen once. This specimen consisted of peripheral blood, obtained 28 days after the second AZD1222 dose. The source of these receptors is an adult who received the AZD1222 COVID-19 vaccine.

The count of this clone is one. V is TRBV11-2 and J is TRBJ2-7; no firm D call. Per the germline V gene, CDR1 is SGHAT and CDR2 is FQNNGV. V lost 5 bases to trimming and J lost 0 bases, with 11 bases between them. CDR3 size: 14 residues. CDR3 DNA sequence: TGTGCCAGCAGCGCTGACTGGAGCTCCTACGAGCAGTACTTC. This gives the protein CASSADWSSYEQYF.

This chain joins TRBV5-1 and TRBJ2-2; 7 nucleotides align to TRBD1. Germline V gives CDR1 SGHRS, CDR2 YFSETQ. The CDR3 has 14 residues. V shed 4 bases, J shed 6 bases, and the junction held 6 bases outside the gene matches. CDR3 nucleotide sequence: TGCGCCAGCAGCCAACTCAGGGGGTCCGGGGAGCTGTTTTTT. Translating gives CASSQLRGSGELFF.

The chain is built from TRBV18 and TRBJ1-5; D is undetermined. This CDR3 is 17 amino acids long. V was pared by 2 bases and J by 5 bases, with 19 bases between. CDR1 and CDR2 (germline): KGHSH, LQKENI. CDR3 DNA: TGTGCCAGCTCACCAGGTTACAGTTTCGGCGGCGATCAGCCCCAGCATTTT. Protein: CASSPGYSFGGDQPQHF. The variable domain in full, completed from reference TRBV18 and TRBJ1-5, reads NAGVMQNPRHLVRRRGQEARLRCSPMKGHSHVYWYRQLPEEGLKFMVYLQKENIIDESGMPKERFSAEFPKEGPSILRIQQVVRGDSAAYFCASSPGYSFGGDQPQHFGDGTRLSIL.

This clone was found once. This CDR3 is CAISTRSGRVNTIYF. CDR3 sequence (DNA): TGTGCCATCTCGACCCGGAGCGGGCGAGTAAACACCATATATTTT. The rearrangement links TRBV7-9 to TRBJ1-3; D is uncertain. This CDR3 has 15 amino acids. V dropped 10 bases and J dropped 6 bases, with 22 bases sitting between them. Germline lookup yields CDR1 SEHNR and CDR2 FQNEAQ (reference sequence).

Notes on this clone: Other DNA sequences within the sample encode an identical CDR3. The CDR3 loop is CASSIESRTGELFF. CDR3 DNA: TGTGCCAGTAGTATAGAGTCGAGAACCGGGGAGCTGTTTTTT. The rearrangement links TRBV19 to TRBJ2-2; no clear D. Germline CDR1 reads LNHDA; CDR2 reads SQIVND (reference sequence). The CDR3 is made up of 14 amino acids. Deletions cut 0 bases from V and 5 bases from J, with 7 bases between.

This clone appeared once. The chain couples TRBV24-1 to TRBJ2-5; 16 bases fit TRBD2. Germline V lookup: CDR1 KGHDR, CDR2 SFDVKD. The CDR3 contains 16 residues. Trimming at V came to 7 bases and at J to 2 bases, leaving 3 bases not matched to a gene. This chain's CDR3 is CATSRGLAGGQETQYF. DNA for the CDR3: TGTGCCACCAGCCGGGGACTAGCGGGGGGGCAAGAGACCCAGTACTTC.

The CDR3 sequence is CASSQARTSSGNTIYF. The CDR3 DNA reads as TGTGCCAGCAGCCAAGCAAGAACGAGCTCTGGAAACACCATATATTTT. The gene calls are TRBV4-2 and TRBJ1-3; D ambiguous. The V and J ends lost 1 base and 0 bases respectively, with 10 bases between them. The CDR3 spans 16 residues. The germline CDR1 and CDR2 sequences are LGHNA and YNFKEQ.